Below are 5 T cell receptor beta chains sequenced from a single sample in a study of CD8 T cells in Susac syndrome. RNA was extracted with the RNeasy kit, and a quantity of roughly 0.5 to 1 ug was reverse transcribed using random hexamers. TCRdb re-derived calls from the immunoSEQ multiplex PCR reads in MiXCR, one entry per CDR3 protein. This sample has about 280,000 distinct CDR3 sequences, with 70% to 90% found just once. The specimen was CD8+ T cells from PBMCs. These TCRs come from a human donor with multiple sclerosis.

This chain uses TRBV4-1 with TRBJ2-1; tentative D call: TRBD1 (6 bases). The V gene's germline CDR1 is MGHRA and CDR2 YSYEKL. V shed 4 bases and J shed 7 bases, with 14 bases lying between them. The CDR3 is 14 residues long. The CDR3, as DNA: TGCGCCAGCAGCCCCCCCACGACAGGTAATGAGCAGTTCTTC. It encodes CASSPPTTGNEQFF.

The CDR3: CASSMMATASGRNTEAFF. The CDR3 coding sequence is TGTGCCAGTAGTATGATGGCGACCGCATCGGGGAGGAACACTGAAGCTTTCTTT. The chain is built from TRBV19 and TRBJ1-1; no clear D gene. Trimming pared 3 bases from V and 1 base from J, leaving 21 bases between. CDR3 size: 18 residues. Germline CDR1 and CDR2: LNHDA and SQIVND (reference sequence).

The gene calls are TRBV5-1 and TRBJ2-2; D is undetermined. Germline CDR1 SGHRS, CDR2 YFSETQ. V lost 0 bases, J lost 6 bases, and 12 bases lay in between. The CDR3 contains 15 residues. CDR3 region: CASSLVESRAGELFF. The CDR3 DNA is TGCGCCAGCAGCTTGGTGGAATCCCGGGCCGGGGAGCTGTTTTTT.

The V and J genes are TRBV6-5 and TRBJ2-5; TRBD1 matches 7 bases. In germline, CDR1 is MNHEY, CDR2 SVGAGI. This CDR3 has 16 amino acids. After removal of 2 bases from V and 4 bases from J, the junction contained 10 bases not matched to a gene. In nucleotides, the CDR3 is TGTGCCAGCAGTTACAAGACAGAGGGGGCGGGAGAGACCCAGTACTTC. This gives the protein CASSYKTEGAGETQYF.

Notes on this clonotype: Sequence at one end of the junction differs from germline and may be a read error. The chain links TRBV7-7 to TRBJ2-3; D gene ambiguous. The length of the CDR3 is 12 residues. Germline loops: CDR1 SSHAT, CDR2 FNYEAQ (reference sequence). The CDR3 spells CASNAAGDTQYF. The CDR3 region has the DNA TGTGCTAGCAACGCCGCCGGAGATACGCAGTATTTT.